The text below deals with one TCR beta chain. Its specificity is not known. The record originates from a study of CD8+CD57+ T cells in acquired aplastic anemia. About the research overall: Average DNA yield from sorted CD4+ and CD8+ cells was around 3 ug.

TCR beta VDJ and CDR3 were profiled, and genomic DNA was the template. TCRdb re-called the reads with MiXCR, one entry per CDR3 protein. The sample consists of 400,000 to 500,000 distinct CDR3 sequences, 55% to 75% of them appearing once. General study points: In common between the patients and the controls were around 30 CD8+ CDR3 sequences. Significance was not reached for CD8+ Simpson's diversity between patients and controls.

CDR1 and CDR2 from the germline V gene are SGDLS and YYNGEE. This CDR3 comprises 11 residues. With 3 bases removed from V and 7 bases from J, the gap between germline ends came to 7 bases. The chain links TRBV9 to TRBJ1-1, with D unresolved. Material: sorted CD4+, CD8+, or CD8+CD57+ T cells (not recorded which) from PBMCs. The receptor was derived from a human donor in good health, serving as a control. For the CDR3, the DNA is TGTGCCAGCAGCGACGACCTTGAAGCTTTCTTT. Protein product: CASSDDLEAFF.